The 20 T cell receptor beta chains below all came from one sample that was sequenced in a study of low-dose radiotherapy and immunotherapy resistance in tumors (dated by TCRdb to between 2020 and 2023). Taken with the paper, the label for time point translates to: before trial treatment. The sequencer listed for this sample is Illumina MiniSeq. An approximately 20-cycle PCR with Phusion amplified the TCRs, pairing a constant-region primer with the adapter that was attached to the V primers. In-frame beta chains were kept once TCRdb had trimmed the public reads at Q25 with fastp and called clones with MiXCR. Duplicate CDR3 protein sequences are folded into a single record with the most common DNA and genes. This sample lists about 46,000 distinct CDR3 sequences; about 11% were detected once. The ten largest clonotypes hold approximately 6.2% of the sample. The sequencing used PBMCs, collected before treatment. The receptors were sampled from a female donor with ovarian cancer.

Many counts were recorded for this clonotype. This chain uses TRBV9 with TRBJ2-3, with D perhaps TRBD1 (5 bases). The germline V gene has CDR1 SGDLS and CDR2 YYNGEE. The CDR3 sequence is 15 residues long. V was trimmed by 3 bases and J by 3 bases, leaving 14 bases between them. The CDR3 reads CASSAREAGTDTQYF. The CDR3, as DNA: TGTGCCAGCAGCGCCCGAGAGGCAGGGACAGATACGCAGTATTTT.

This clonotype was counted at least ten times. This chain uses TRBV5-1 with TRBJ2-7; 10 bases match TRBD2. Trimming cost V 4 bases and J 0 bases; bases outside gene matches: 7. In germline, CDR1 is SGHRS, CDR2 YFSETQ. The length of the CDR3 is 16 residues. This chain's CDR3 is CASSVSLAGVSYEQYF. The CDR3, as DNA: TGCGCCAGCAGCGTGAGCCTAGCGGGGGTCTCCTACGAGCAGTACTTC.

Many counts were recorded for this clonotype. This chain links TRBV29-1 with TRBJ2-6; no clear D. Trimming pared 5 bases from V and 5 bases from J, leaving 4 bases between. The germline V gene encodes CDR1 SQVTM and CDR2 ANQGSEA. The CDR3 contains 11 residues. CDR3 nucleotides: TGCAGCGTTACCTGGGCCAACGTCCTGACTTTC. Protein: CSVTWANVLTF.

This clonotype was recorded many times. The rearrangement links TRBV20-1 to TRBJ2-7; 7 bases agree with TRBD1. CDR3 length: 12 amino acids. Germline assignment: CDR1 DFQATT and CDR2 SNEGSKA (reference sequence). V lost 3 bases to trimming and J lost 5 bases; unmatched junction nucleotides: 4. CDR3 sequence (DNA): TGCAGTGCTAGTGTAGACAGGGACGAGCAGTACTTC. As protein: CSASVDRDEQYF.

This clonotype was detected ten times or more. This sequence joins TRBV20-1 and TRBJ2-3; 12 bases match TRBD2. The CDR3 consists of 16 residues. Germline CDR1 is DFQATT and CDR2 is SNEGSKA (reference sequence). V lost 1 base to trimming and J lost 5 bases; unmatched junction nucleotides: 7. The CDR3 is CSARAPSGGALDTQYF. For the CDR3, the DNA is TGCAGTGCTAGAGCACCTAGCGGGGGGGCGTTAGATACGCAGTATTTT.

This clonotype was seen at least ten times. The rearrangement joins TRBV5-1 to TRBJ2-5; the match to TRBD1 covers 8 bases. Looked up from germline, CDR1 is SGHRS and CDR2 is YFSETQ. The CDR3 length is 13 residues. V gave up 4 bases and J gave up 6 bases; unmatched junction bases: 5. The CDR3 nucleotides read TGCGCCAGCAGCCGTGGACAGGGCCAGACCCAGTACTTC. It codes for CASSRGQGQTQYF. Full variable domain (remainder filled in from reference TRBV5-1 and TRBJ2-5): KAGVTQTPRYLIKTRGQQVTLSCSPISGHRSVSWYQQTPGQGLQFLFEYFSETQRNKGNFPGRFSGRQFSNSRSEMNVSTLELGDSALYLCASSRGQGQTQYFGPGTRLLVL.

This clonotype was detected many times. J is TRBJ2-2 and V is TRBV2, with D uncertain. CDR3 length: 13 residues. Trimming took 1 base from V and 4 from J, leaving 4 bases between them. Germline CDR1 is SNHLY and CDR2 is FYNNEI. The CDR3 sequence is CASSEEITGELFF. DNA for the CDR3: TGTGCCAGCAGTGAAGAGATCACCGGGGAGCTGTTTTTT.

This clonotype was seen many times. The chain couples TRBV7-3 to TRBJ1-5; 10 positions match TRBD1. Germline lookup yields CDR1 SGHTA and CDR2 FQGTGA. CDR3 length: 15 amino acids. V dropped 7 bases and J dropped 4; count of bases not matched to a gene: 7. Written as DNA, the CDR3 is TGTGCCAGCAAGGTGGGGACAGGGGATAATCAGCCCCAGCATTTT. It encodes CASKVGTGDNQPQHF.

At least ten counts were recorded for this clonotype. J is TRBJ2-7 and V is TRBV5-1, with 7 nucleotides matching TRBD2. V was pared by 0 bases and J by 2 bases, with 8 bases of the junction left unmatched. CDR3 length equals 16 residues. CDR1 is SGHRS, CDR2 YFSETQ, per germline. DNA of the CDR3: TGCGCCAGCAGCTTGGCCGGGGGAGGGGTAGCCTACGAGCAGTACTTC. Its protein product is CASSLAGGGVAYEQYF.

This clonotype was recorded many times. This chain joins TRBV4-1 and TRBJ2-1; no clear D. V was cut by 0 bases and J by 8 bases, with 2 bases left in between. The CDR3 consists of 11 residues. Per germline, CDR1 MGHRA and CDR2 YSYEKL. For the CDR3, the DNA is TGCGCCAGCAGCCAAGATCATGAGCAGTTCTTC. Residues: CASSQDHEQFF.

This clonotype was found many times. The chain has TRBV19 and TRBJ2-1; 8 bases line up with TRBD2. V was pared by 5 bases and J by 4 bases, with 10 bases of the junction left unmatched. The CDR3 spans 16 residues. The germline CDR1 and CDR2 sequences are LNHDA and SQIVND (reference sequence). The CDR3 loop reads CASSPERGLEYNEQFF. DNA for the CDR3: TGTGCCAGTAGTCCTGAGAGGGGACTAGAGTACAATGAGCAGTTCTTC.

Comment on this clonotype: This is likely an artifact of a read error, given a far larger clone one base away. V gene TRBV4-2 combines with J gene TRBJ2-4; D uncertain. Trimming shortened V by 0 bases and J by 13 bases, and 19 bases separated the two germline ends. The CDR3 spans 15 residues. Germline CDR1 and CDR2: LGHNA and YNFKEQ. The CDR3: CASSQEQVSYNEQYF. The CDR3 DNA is TGTGCCAGCAGCCAAGAGCAGGTGAGCTACAATGAGCAGTACTTC.

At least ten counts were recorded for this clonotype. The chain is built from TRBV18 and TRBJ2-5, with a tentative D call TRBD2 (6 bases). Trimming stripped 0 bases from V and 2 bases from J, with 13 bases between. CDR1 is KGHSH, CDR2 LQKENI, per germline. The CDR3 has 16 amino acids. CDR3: CASSPPRTTNQETQYF. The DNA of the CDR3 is TGTGCCAGCTCACCACCCCGGACTACCAATCAAGAGACCCAGTACTTC.

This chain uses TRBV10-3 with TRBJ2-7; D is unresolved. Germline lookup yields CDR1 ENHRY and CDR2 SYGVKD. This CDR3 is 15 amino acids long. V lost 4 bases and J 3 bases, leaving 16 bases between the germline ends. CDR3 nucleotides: TGTGCCATCAGTGGCGCCGGGCAGAGAGTCTACGAGCAGTACTTC. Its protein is CAISGAGQRVYEQYF.

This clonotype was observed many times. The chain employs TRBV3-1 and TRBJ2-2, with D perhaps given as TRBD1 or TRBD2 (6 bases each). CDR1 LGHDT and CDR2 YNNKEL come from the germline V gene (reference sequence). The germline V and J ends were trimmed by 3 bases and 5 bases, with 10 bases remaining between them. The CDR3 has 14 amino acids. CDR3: CASSQEGGTGELFF. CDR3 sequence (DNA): TGTGCCAGCAGCCAGGAGGGGGGAACCGGGGAGCTGTTTTTT. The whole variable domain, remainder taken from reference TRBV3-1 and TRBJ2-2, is DTAVSQTPKYLVTQMGNDKSIKCEQNLGHDTMYWYKQDSKKFLKIMFSYNNKELIINETVPNRFSPKSPDKAHLNLHINSLELGDSAVYFCASSQEGGTGELFFGEGSRLTVL.

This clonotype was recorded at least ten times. The CDR3 spells CSVVQDRNYGKLFF. The CDR3 region has the DNA TGCAGCGTTGTCCAAGACAGGAATTACGGAAAACTGTTTTTT. The V call is TRBV29-1, the J call TRBJ1-4; TRBD1 might be the D (6 bases). The germline V gene has CDR1 SQVTM and CDR2 ANQGSEA. Between the trimmed V and J ends, which lost 4 bases and 10 bases, there was a span of 19 bases. This CDR3 is built from 14 residues.

CDR3 nucleotides: TGTGCCAGCAGCGTAGAACTAGCGGGAGGACGCGATGAGCAGTTCTTC. This sequence encodes CASSVELAGGRDEQFF. The chain recombines TRBV9 with TRBJ2-1; 12 positions match TRBD2. V trimming: 0 bases; J trimming: 8 bases; junction bases outside the gene matches: 6. This CDR3 is 16 amino acids long. The germline V gene encodes CDR1 SGDLS and CDR2 YYNGEE.

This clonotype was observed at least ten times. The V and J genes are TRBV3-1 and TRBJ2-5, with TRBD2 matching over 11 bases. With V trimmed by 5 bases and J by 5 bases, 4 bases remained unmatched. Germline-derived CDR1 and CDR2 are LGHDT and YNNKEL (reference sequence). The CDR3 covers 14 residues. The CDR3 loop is CASSFSGGAETQYF. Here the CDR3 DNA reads TGTGCCAGCAGCTTTAGCGGGGGGGCGGAGACCCAGTACTTC.

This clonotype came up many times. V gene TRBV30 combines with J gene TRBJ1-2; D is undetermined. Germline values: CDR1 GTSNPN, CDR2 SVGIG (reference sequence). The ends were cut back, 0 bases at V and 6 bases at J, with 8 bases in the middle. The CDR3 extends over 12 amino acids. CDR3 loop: CAWSVVENGYTF. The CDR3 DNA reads TGTGCCTGGAGTGTAGTGGAAAATGGCTACACCTTC.

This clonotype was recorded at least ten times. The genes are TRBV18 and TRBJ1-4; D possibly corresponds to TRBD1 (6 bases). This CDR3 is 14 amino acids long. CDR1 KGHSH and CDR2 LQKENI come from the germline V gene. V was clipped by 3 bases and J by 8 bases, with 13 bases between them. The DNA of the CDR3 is TGTGCCAGCTCACCCCCCGGGACACCGGAAAAACTGTTTTTT. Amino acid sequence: CASSPPGTPEKLFF.